This T cell receptor beta chain was recorded in a study of blood T cell repertoires in COVID-19. Study as a whole: Specimens from acute and convalescent COVID-19 originated in the United States, Italy and Spain. T cells, B-cell-depleted T cells, or PBMCs supplied cDNA or gDNA.

V was cut by 3 bases and J by 4 bases, with 16 bases left in between. This CDR3 has 16 amino acids. Germline CDR1 is SNHLY and CDR2 is FYNNEI. Study processing details: Reference gene primer amplification gave nucleated cell count estimates. TCRdb's copy holds only in-frame clones and misses some; the assay was immunoSEQ multiplex PCR. V and J calls and clone size are those listed in that table; D and trimming were worked out from the DNA. Of about 130,000 clones listed, over 75% are singletons. This chain links TRBV2 with TRBJ2-1; perhaps TRBD1 as D (7 bases). This clonotype was sampled from a man aged 60 to 75 with acute or convalescent COVID-19. Input material: peripheral blood. The CDR3 loop is CASSEEGALLYNEQFF. The CDR3 DNA sequence: TGTGCCAGCAGTGAGGAGGGGGCGCTCCTTTACAATGAGCAGTTCTTC.